Listed below are T cell receptor beta chains from one sample, sequenced in a study of monozygotic twins with inflammatory bowel disease. Reprocessing the 5' RACE reads, TCRdb reports a single entry for every CDR3 protein and omits DNA. The sample data list approximately 160,000 distinct CDR3 sequences. The sample comprised blood. All receptors come from a human donor with ulcerative colitis or Crohn's disease, or a healthy co-twin of an affected twin (not recorded which). The CDR3 runs from the conserved cysteine through the conserved F or W.

CDR3 length,V gene,J gene,CDR3 protein
11,TRBV20-1,TRBJ1-1,CSAVTGTEAFF
12,TRBV6-1,TRBJ2-5,CASSDSQETQYF
16,TRBV7-2,TRBJ2-1,CASSFFPGLRDNEQFF
12,TRBV7-2,TRBJ2-7,CASSLLMNEQYF
20,TRBV20-1,TRBJ2-1,CSARRGGLAGGPGAYNEQFF
15,TRBV7-9,TRBJ2-1,CASSLVLAGRNEQFF
14,TRBV5-1,TRBJ2-1,CASSPTEGYAEQFF
13,TRBV6-1,TRBJ1-1,CASSELKNTEAFF
13,TRBV7-2,TRBJ2-3,CASSLLGRDTQYF
14,TRBV9,TRBJ1-2,CASSVNRERNGYTF
14,TRBV10-2,TRBJ1-2,CASRGTGGGYGYTF
13,TRBV29-1,TRBJ2-3,CSVERRPQDTQYF
15,TRBV5-5,TRBJ2-7,CASSFLGQGLSEQYF
15,TRBV7-2,TRBJ2-5,CASSLARERWETQYF
14,TRBV21-1,TRBJ2-2,CASSADPNTGELFF
15,TRBV15,TRBJ1-5,CATSPRQGGNQPQHF
14,TRBV24-1,TRBJ1-2,CATSSGSSGGGYTF
16,TRBV5-5,TRBJ2-5,CASSLGRGGALETQYF
15,TRBV27,TRBJ2-7,CASSLWSGGSYEQYF
14,TRBV7-2,TRBJ1-5,CASSRGGQGQPQHF
12,TRBV12-3/TRBV12-4,TRBJ1-2,CASSLGNNGYTF
17,TRBV6-1,TRBJ1-5,CASSQGRTGSPSQPQHF
13,TRBV20-1,TRBJ2-2,CSATGPNTGELFF
15,TRBV5-6,TRBJ2-5,CASSWLAGALETQYF
17,TRBV11-2,TRBJ2-1,CASSPLGRSSSYNEQFF